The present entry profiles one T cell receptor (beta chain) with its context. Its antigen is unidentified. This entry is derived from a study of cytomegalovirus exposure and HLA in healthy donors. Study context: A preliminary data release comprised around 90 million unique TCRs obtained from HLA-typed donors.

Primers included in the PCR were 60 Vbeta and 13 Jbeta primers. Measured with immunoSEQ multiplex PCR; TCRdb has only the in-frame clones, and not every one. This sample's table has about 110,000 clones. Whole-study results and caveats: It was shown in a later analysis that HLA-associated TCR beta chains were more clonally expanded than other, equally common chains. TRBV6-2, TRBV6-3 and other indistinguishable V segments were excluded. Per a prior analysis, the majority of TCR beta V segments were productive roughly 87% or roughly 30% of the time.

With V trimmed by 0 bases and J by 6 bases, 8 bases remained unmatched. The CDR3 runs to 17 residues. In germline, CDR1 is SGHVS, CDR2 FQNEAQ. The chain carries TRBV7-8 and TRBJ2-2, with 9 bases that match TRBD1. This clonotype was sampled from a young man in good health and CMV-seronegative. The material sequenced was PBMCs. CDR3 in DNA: TGTGCCAGCAGCTTAGCGGGGGGACAGGGTAAACCCGGGGAGCTGTTTTTT. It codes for CASSLAGGQGKPGELFF.